This is a list of T cell receptor beta chains from one sample in a study of regulatory T cells in long-lasting Graves disease. MiXCR was run by TCRdb on the multiplex PCR reads, yielding one entry per CDR3 protein. The repertoire holds roughly 220,000 distinct CDR3 sequences, with 15% to 20% as singletons. Here the sequenced sample was peripheral blood mononuclear cells (PBMCs), taken at new diagnosis, from a patient treated with antithyroid drugs. The source of these receptors is a female donor with Graves disease. CDR3s include the opening cysteine and the closing phenylalanine or tryptophan. A D gene is named only where the DNA matches it firmly. Expanded clones get a size class; other rows say once, few or many, or leave the size out.

abundance	d_gene	v_gene	j_gene	CDR3aa	CDR3nt
many	TRBD1	TRBV7-6	TRBJ1-3	CASSFRGPGNTIYF	TGTGCCAGCAGCTTTAGGGGGCCGGGAAACACCATATATTTT
few	NA	TRBV24-1	TRBJ2-5	CATSGPNGQETQYF	TGTGCCACCAGTGGCCCGAACGGCCAAGAGACCCAGTACTTC
many	NA	TRBV5-6	TRBJ2-7	CASSLGGTLTYEQYF	TGTGCCAGCAGCTTGGGAGGGACCCTCACCTACGAGCAGTACTTC
NA	NA	TRBV5-1	TRBJ1-1	CASSRLGEFTEAFF	TGCGCCAGCAGCCGCCTCGGGGAATTCACTGAAGCTTTCTTT
NA	NA	TRBV14	TRBJ2-6	CASSRHSGANVLTF	TGTGCCAGCAGCCGCCACTCTGGGGCCAACGTCCTGACTTTC
many	NA	TRBV7-2	TRBJ2-5	CASSSGYQETQYF	TGTGCCAGCAGCTCCGGGTATCAAGAGACCCAGTACTTC
many	TRBD2	TRBV20-1	TRBJ2-3	CSASGRVDTQYF	TGCAGTGCTAGCGGGAGGGTAGATACGCAGTATTTT
NA	NA	TRBV6-1	TRBJ1-3	CASRPGGLGNTIYF	TGTGCCAGCAGGCCGGGGGGCTTGGGAAACACCATATATTTT
many	TRBD2	TRBV7-3	TRBJ2-3	CASSLTSGSLDTQYF	TGTGCCAGCAGCTTAACTAGCGGGAGTTTAGATACGCAGTATTTT
many	NA	TRBV20-1	TRBJ2-5	CSALNWILDQETQYF	TGCAGTGCGCTAAATTGGATTCTAGACCAAGAGACCCAGTACTTC
NA	TRBD2	TRBV6-1	TRBJ2-7	CASSEATSSWQYF	TGTGCCAGCAGTGAAGCGACTAGCAGTTGGCAGTACTTC
many	TRBD2	TRBV7-9	TRBJ2-7	CASRGDYPYEQYF	TGTGCCAGCAGGGGGGACTACCCCTACGAGCAGTACTTC
NA	TRBD2	TRBV9	TRBJ2-7	CASSVNPSGRAGYEQYF	TGTGCCAGCAGCGTGAACCCTAGCGGGAGGGCCGGGTACGAGCAGTACTTC
many	NA	TRBV9	TRBJ2-1	CASSVGGGTYNEQFF	TGTGCCAGCAGCGTAGGAGGGGGAACCTACAATGAGCAGTTCTTC
NA	TRBD1	TRBV15	TRBJ2-5	CATSRDGTGEDQYF	TGTGCCACCAGCAGGGACGGGACAGGGGAGGACCAGTACTTC
once	TRBD1	TRBV11-2	TRBJ2-7	CASSLAGTGAREQYF	TGTGCCAGCAGCTTGGCCGGGACAGGGGCGAGAGAGCAGTACTTC
many	NA	TRBV28	TRBJ1-1	CASSAQVTGNTEAFF	TGTGCCAGCAGCGCCCAAGTGACAGGGAACACTGAAGCTTTCTTT
many	TRBD2	TRBV9	TRBJ2-3	CASSVVGRLASDTQYF	TGTGCCAGCAGCGTAGTAGGGAGACTAGCTTCGGATACGCAGTATTTT
many	TRBD2	TRBV11-2	TRBJ2-5	CASSLVLGTSGSLKTQYF	TGTGCCAGCAGCTTAGTGCTTGGGACTAGCGGGAGTTTAAAGACCCAGTACTTC
NA	TRBD2	TRBV12-3/TRBV12-4	TRBJ2-1	CASRTSLDEQFF	TGTGCCAGCAGGACTAGCCTTGATGAGCAGTTCTTC
many	TRBD2	TRBV3-1	TRBJ2-7	CASSQTASGTNEQYF	TGTGCCAGCAGCCAAACGGCTAGCGGCACTAACGAGCAGTACTTC
many	TRBD1	TRBV6-5	TRBJ1-2	CASSYLNRGQRGYTF	TGTGCCAGCAGTTACTTGAACAGGGGGCAAAGAGGCTACACCTTC
many	NA	TRBV12-3/TRBV12-4	TRBJ1-5	CASTLSGSNQPQHF	TGTGCCAGCACCCTGTCGGGGAGCAATCAGCCCCAGCATTTT
few	TRBD2	TRBV5-1	TRBJ2-1	CASSLSGGNYNEQFF	TGCGCCAGCAGCTTGTCGGGAGGGAATTACAATGAGCAGTTCTTC
many	NA	TRBV2	TRBJ1-5	CASSGDGTQPQHF	TGTGCCAGCAGTGGGGATGGTACCCAGCCCCAGCATTTT
many	TRBD2	TRBV6-2/TRBV6-3	TRBJ2-1	CASKPREKGYNEQFF	TGTGCCAGCAAACCGCGGGAGAAGGGATACAATGAGCAGTTCTTC
many	NA	TRBV7-2	TRBJ2-3	CASSPSWSMENTQYF	TGTGCCAGCAGTCCCTCGTGGAGCATGGAAAATACGCAGTATTTT
many	TRBD2	TRBV7-9	TRBJ2-3	CASSLAGSSDTQYF	TGTGCCAGCAGCCTAGCGGGAAGTTCAGATACGCAGTATTTT
NA	TRBD2	TRBV7-2	TRBJ2-7	CASSRGGGTGEQYF	TGTGCCAGCAGCCGGGGGGGCGGGACGGGCGAGCAGTACTTC
many	TRBD2	TRBV10-3	TRBJ2-1	CAISEGGRPGFF	TGTGCCATCAGTGAGGGCGGGAGGCCTGGGTTCTTC
many	NA	TRBV5-1	TRBJ2-3	CASQDSEENTDTQYF	TGCGCCAGCCAGGACAGCGAGGAAAACACAGATACGCAGTATTTT
many	TRBD1	TRBV5-1	TRBJ2-5	CASSAGTGGFPQETQYF	TGCGCCAGCAGCGCAGGGACAGGGGGCTTTCCACAAGAGACCCAGTACTTC